This T cell receptor beta chain was documented in a study of blood T cell repertoires in COVID-19 (dated by TCRdb to the early 2020s). In the study overall: The collaborator samples originated in the United States, Italy and Spain and spanned the acute and convalescent phases of COVID-19. The prospective study material was composed of cDNA or gDNA derived from T cells, B-cell-depleted T cells, or PBMCs. Subjects who had been exposed to COVID-19, were actively infected with it, or had recovered from it provided the deeply sampled blood TCRbeta repertoires that made up the dataset. A freely available public database, intended as a resource for researchers studying the immune response to SARS-CoV-2, is where the repertoires were released. The samples were drawn from the first 160 participants of the ongoing ImmuneRACE study and from 950 to 1,500 subjects provided by 6 global collaborators. The sample metadata nearly always contained a de-identified subject ID, COVID-19 status, age in years and sex. Where available, HLA class I and class II types were taken from metadata supplied by the sample provider and were not determined by assay-based typing. The investigation overall reported the following: Clinical and demographic metadata were provided uncurated, with the amount varying by source and participant.

TCRbeta CDR3 regions were amplified from genomic DNA using the immunoSEQ Assay, a bias-controlled multiplex PCR. As for how the authors treated the data: Nucleated cell counts per sample were estimated from amplification of reference gene primers within the assay. Sequence reads were collapsed and filtered to measure the absolute abundance of every unique TCRbeta CDR3 rearrangement. For each sample, productive Simpson clonality was calculated by taking the square root of Simpson's diversity index across productive rearrangements. Here the immuneACCESS table is served through TCRdb, limited to in-frame sequences with V and J called. Missing clones are a known gap in these copies; in checked studies unresolved V genes cover under half, and the rest lacks a known reason. That table gives V, J and clone size, and the DNA gave D and trimming. The sample includes some 110,000 clones, with over 75% observed a single time. The ten largest clones represent 1.8% of the sample.

The collaborating institutions used their own protocols to collect whole blood in K2EDTA tubes. For TCRbeta analysis, collaborators shipped samples as frozen whole blood, isolated PBMCs, or DNA extracted from either of those sample types. Turning to this clone: Its specific antigen is unknown. Base qualities were left out, and no much larger clone turns up one base away.

Sequencing used peripheral blood. The TCR comes from a human donor with active COVID-19. The donor label of this sample is uncertain.

The DNA is as follows: TGTGCCAGCAGTTCCTCGACTCTAAGACAGGGCCAACTTGAAACCTACGAGCAGTACTTC. Translation gives CASSSSTLRQGQLETYEQYF. The V and J genes are TRBV6-2 or TRBV6-3 and TRBJ2-7; 7 bases in between match TRBD1. Trimming removed 4 bases from V and 2 bases from J; the gene matches leave 23 bases unexplained. Taken from the germline V gene, the CDR1 and CDR2 loops are MNHEY and SVGEGT. Reading from cysteine to phenylalanine, the CDR3 counts 20 amino acids. Only the CDR3 portion is preserved as DNA: 60 bases, with reading frame beginning at the first base.